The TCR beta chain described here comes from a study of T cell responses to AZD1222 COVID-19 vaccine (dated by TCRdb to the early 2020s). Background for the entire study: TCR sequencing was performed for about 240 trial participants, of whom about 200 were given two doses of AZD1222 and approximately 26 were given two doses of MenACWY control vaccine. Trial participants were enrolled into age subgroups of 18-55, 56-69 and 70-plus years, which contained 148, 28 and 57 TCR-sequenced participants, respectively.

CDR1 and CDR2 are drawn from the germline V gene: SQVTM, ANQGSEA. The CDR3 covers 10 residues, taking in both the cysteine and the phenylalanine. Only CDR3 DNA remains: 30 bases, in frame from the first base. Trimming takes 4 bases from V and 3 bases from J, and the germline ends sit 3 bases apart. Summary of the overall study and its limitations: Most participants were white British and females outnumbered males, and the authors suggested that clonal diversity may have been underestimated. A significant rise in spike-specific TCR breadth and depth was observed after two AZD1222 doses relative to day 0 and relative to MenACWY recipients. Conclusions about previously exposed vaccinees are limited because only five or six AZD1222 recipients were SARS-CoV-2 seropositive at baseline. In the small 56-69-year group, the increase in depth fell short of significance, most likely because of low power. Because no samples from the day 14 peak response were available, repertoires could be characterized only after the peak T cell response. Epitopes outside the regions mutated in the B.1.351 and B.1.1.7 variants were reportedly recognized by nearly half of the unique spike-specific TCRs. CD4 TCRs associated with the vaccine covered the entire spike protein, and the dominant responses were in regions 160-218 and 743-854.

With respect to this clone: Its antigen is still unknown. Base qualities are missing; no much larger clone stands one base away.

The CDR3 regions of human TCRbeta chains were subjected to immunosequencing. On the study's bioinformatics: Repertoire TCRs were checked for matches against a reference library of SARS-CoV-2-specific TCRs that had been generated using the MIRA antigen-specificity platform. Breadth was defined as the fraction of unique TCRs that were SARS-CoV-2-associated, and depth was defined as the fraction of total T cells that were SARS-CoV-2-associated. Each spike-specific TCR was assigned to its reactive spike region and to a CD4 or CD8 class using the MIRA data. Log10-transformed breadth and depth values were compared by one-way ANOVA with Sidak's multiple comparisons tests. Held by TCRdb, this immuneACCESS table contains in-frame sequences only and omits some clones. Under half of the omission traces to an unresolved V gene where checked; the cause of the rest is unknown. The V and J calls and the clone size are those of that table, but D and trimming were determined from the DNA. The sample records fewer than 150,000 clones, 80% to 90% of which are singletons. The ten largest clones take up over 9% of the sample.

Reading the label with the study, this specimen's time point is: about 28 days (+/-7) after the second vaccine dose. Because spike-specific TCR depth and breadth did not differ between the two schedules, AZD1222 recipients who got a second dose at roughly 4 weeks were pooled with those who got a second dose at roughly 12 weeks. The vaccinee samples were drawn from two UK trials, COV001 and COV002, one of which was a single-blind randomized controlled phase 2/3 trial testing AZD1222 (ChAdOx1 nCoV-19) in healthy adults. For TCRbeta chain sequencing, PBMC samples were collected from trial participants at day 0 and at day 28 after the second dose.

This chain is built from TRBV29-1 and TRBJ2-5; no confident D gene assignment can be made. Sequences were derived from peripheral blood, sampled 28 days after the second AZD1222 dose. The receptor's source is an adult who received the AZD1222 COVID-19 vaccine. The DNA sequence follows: TGCAGCGTTGGGGAAGAGACCCAGTACTTC. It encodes CSVGEETQYF.